The 30 T cell receptor beta chains below come from one sample, sequenced in a study of radiation and T cells in renal cell carcinoma. Time point defined: baseline pretreatment blood. Treatment indicated: 15 Gy SBRT to primary tumor, nephrectomy 4 weeks later. The method was immunoSEQ multiplex PCR; TCRdb's version includes in-frame clones alone and lacks a portion of them. The sample comprises some 100,000 clones, 65% to 85% of which are singletons, and 5% to 7.5% rests with the top ten. The material was blood, obtained from a patient whose treatment included radiotherapy and nephrectomy. All receptors come from a man aged 60 to 75 with renal cell carcinoma.

The V and J genes are TRBV2 and TRBJ2-5, with D possibly being TRBD2 (5 bases). The germline V gene has CDR1 SNHLY and CDR2 FYNNEI. The V end was cut by 6 bases, the J end by 2 bases, with 10 bases between. This CDR3 region has 13 residues. CDR3 loop: CASRDLPQETQYF. The DNA of the CDR3 is TGTGCCAGCAGGGACTTACCGCAAGAGACCCAGTACTTC. Complete variable domain (other parts from reference TRBV2 and TRBJ2-5): EPEVTQTPSHQVTQMGQEVILRCVPISNHLYFYWYRQILGQKVEFLVSFYNNEISEKSEIFDDQFSVERPDGSNFTLKIRSTKLEDSAMYFCASRDLPQETQYFGPGTRLLVL.

The chain has TRBV29-1 and TRBJ2-1; TRBD1 is a possible D gene (6 bases). V was pared by 3 bases and J by 7 bases, with 16 bases between. CDR3 length equals 14 residues. Germline assignment: CDR1 SQVTM and CDR2 ANQGSEA. CDR3 sequence reads: CSVDEGETQNEQFF. CDR3 coding DNA: TGCAGCGTTGATGAGGGGGAGACGCAGAATGAGCAGTTCTTC.

The V call is TRBV30, the J call TRBJ2-1; D call uncertain. CDR1 and CDR2 from the germline V gene are GTSNPN and SVGIG (reference sequence). This CDR3 has 14 amino acids. Trimming shortened V by 0 bases and J by 4 bases, and 10 bases separated the two germline ends. The CDR3 is CAWSVRSRYNEQFF. The CDR3 nucleotides read TGTGCCTGGAGTGTACGGTCCCGGTACAATGAGCAGTTCTTC.

The chain uses TRBV27 and TRBJ2-3; a weak D match, TRBD2 (5 bases). Trimming pared 4 bases from V and 3 bases from J, leaving 17 bases between. This CDR3 spans 16 amino acids. Per the germline V gene, CDR1 is MNHEY and CDR2 is SMNVEV (reference sequence). This CDR3 reads CASSSLRRGLTDTQYF. As DNA, the CDR3 is TGTGCCAGCAGTTCGCTTAGACGGGGATTGACAGATACGCAGTATTTT.

J is TRBJ1-5 and V is TRBV5-6; no reliable D call. CDR3 length: 16 residues. Trimming stripped 0 bases from V and 3 bases from J, with 13 bases between. Germline V gives CDR1 SGHDT, CDR2 YYEEEE. The CDR3 reads CASSLVGSGDNQPQHF. The CDR3 DNA reads as TGTGCCAGCAGCTTGGTAGGGTCGGGTGACAATCAGCCCCAGCATTTT.

The V gene is TRBV30, the J gene TRBJ2-7, with TRBD1 matching over 7 bases. Looked up from germline, CDR1 is GTSNPN and CDR2 is SVGIG (reference sequence). The CDR3 contains 13 residues. With V trimmed by 4 bases and J by 13 bases, 16 bases remained unmatched. CDR3: CAWNAVDSGQSYF. CDR3 in DNA: TGTGCCTGGAATGCGGTTGACTCGGGACAGTCCTACTTC.

V gene TRBV19 combines with J gene TRBJ1-5; 11 bases agree with TRBD1. The CDR3 totals 16 residues. Germline assignment: CDR1 LNHDA and CDR2 SQIVND (reference sequence). With V trimmed by 5 bases and J by 7 bases, 10 bases remained unmatched. In nucleotides, the CDR3 is TGTGCCAGTAGTTCGGGACAGGGGGGACCTCACCAGCCCCAGCATTTT. It specifies CASSSGQGGPHQPQHF. Together with reference TRBV19 and TRBJ1-5, the CDR3 gives the full variable domain: DGGITQSPKYLFRKEGQNVTLSCEQNLNHDAMYWYRQDPGQGLRLIYYSQIVNDFQKGDIAEGYSVSREKKESFPLTVTSAQKNPTAFYLCASSSGQGGPHQPQHFGDGTRLSIL.

The chain is built from TRBV7-2 and TRBJ2-3; D is possibly TRBD2 (6 bases). The germline V gene has CDR1 SGHTA and CDR2 FQGNSA. The CDR3 loop spans 15 amino acids. Trimming left V 5 bases short and J 2 bases short, with 14 bases between. The CDR3 bases are TGTGCCAGCAGCCAGCCGGGACTTTCCACAGATACGCAGTATTTT. Residues: CASSQPGLSTDTQYF.

The rearrangement links TRBV7-9 to TRBJ1-5; D may be TRBD1 (5 bases). The CDR3 runs to 15 residues. In germline, CDR1 is SEHNR, CDR2 FQNEAQ (reference sequence). Trimming left V 4 bases short and J 0 bases short, with 10 bases between. This chain's CDR3 is CASSSGTVSNQPQHF. DNA for the CDR3: TGTGCCAGCAGCTCGGGGACGGTTAGCAATCAGCCCCAGCATTTT. Using reference TRBV7-9 and TRBJ1-5 for the parts outside the CDR3, the full variable domain is DTGVSQNPRHKITKRGQNVTFRCDPISEHNRLYWYRQTLGQGPEFLTYFQNEAQLEKSRLLSDRFSAERPKGSFSTLEIQRTEQGDSAMYLCASSSGTVSNQPQHFGDGTRLSIL.

The V call is TRBV5-5, the J call TRBJ2-2, with D possibly TRBD2 on 5 matching bases. This CDR3 contains 15 residues. Per germline, CDR1 SGHKS and CDR2 YYEKEE (reference sequence). V was trimmed by 2 bases and J by 0 bases, leaving 8 bases between them. The CDR3 loop reads CASSLRTPNTGELFF. The DNA for the CDR3 is TGTGCCAGCAGCTTACGGACTCCGAACACCGGGGAGCTGTTTTTT.

The chain is built from TRBV19 and TRBJ2-7; possible D gene TRBD2, 6 bases. The CDR3 has 14 residues. Trimming took 3 bases from V and 2 from J, leaving 11 bases between them. Germline V gene sequence: CDR1 LNHDA, CDR2 SQIVND (reference sequence). This CDR3 is CASSIGGPPYEQYF. DNA for the CDR3: TGTGCCAGTAGTATCGGGGGACCCCCCTACGAGCAGTACTTC. Together with reference TRBV19 and TRBJ2-7, the CDR3 gives the full variable domain: DGGITQSPKYLFRKEGQNVTLSCEQNLNHDAMYWYRQDPGQGLRLIYYSQIVNDFQKGDIAEGYSVSREKKESFPLTVTSAQKNPTAFYLCASSIGGPPYEQYFGPGTRLTVT.

The chain employs TRBV9 and TRBJ1-4; 7 positions match TRBD1. The trim removed 0 bases at V and 3 bases at J, leaving 2 bases unmatched. CDR1 SGDLS and CDR2 YYNGEE come from the germline V gene. CDR3 length: 15 amino acids. The CDR3 here is CASSVGTGANEKLFF. CDR3 bases: TGTGCCAGCAGCGTAGGGACAGGAGCTAATGAAAAACTGTTTTTT.

This clone was seen just once. CDR3 coding DNA: TGTGCCAGCAGTGAGAGCGGGGCCTACGAGCAGTACTTC. It is translated as CASSESGAYEQYF. The chain is built from TRBV27 and TRBJ2-7, with 7 bases that match TRBD2. V dropped 5 bases and J dropped 2; count of bases not matched to a gene: 3. The germline gives CDR1 MNHEY, CDR2 SMNVEV (reference sequence). This CDR3 has 13 residues.

The genes are TRBV19 and TRBJ2-7, with no clear D. Trimming removed 6 bases from V and 0 bases from J, with 12 bases in between. Per the germline V gene, CDR1 is LNHDA and CDR2 is SQIVND (reference sequence). The CDR3 is made up of 14 amino acids. In nucleotides, the CDR3 is TGTGCCAGTAGGGTACAGCCGAACTCCTACGAGCAGTACTTC. It specifies CASRVQPNSYEQYF. Full variable domain (missing parts from reference TRBV19 and TRBJ2-7): DGGITQSPKYLFRKEGQNVTLSCEQNLNHDAMYWYRQDPGQGLRLIYYSQIVNDFQKGDIAEGYSVSREKKESFPLTVTSAQKNPTAFYLCASRVQPNSYEQYFGPGTRLTVT.

This chain links TRBV27 with TRBJ1-1, with D unresolved. The CDR3 is made up of 14 amino acids. The V end lost 5 bases, the J end lost 0 bases, and 10 bases lay between the germline ends. CDR1 MNHEY and CDR2 SMNVEV come from the germline V gene (reference sequence). CDR3 residues: CASSRTGLNTEAFF. The CDR3 DNA sequence: TGTGCCAGCAGTCGGACGGGGTTGAACACTGAAGCTTTCTTT.

This clone showed up many times. In nucleotides, the CDR3 is TGTGCTAGTGGTTTGGCCTTCGGACCGAACACTGAAGCTTTCTTT. Its protein is CASGLAFGPNTEAFF. The chain recombines TRBV12-5 with TRBJ1-1; D unclear. With 1 base removed from V and 1 base from J, the gap between germline ends came to 10 bases. CDR1 and CDR2 (germline): LGHNT, FRNRAP. The length of the CDR3 is 15 residues.

Here the CDR3 DNA reads TGCGCCAGCAGCCAAGACTTATCGGGAGTTCACAATGAGCAGTTCTTC. It specifies CASSQDLSGVHNEQFF. The chain couples TRBV4-3 to TRBJ2-1, with D perhaps matching TRBD2 (6 bases). The germline gives CDR1 LGHNA, CDR2 YSLEER. V dropped 0 bases and J dropped 5 bases, with 14 bases sitting between them. The CDR3 runs to 16 residues.

The V and J genes are TRBV6-1 and TRBJ1-1; unclear D gene. The CDR3 runs 12 residues. Germline assignment: CDR1 MNHNS and CDR2 SASEGT. Between the trimmed V and J ends, which lost 6 bases and 5 bases, there was a span of 10 bases. The CDR3 coding sequence is TGTGCCAGCAGCCCATTGGGTACTGAAGCTTTCTTT. Amino acid sequence: CASSPLGTEAFF.

In its sample, this clone was seen once. The chain combines TRBV29-1 with TRBJ2-6; the match to TRBD1 covers 8 bases. The ends lost 4 bases at V and 5 bases at J; junction bases unmatched: 7. This CDR3 contains 15 residues. Germline-derived CDR1 and CDR2 are SQVTM and ANQGSEA. For the CDR3, the DNA is TGCAGCGTTGGGACAGGGCCCATGAGGGCCAACGTCCTGACTTTC. Translation gives CSVGTGPMRANVLTF.

In its sample, this clone was seen a few times. The rearrangement links TRBV21-1 to TRBJ1-1; TRBD1, the D gene given by the table, was not confirmed from the DNA. TRBV21-1 is given as a pseudogene. CDR3 length: 16 amino acids. The CDR3 coding sequence is TGTGCCAGCAGCACACGGACAGGGGCTACGAACACTGAAGCTTTCTTT. Translated, it gives CASSTRTGATNTEAFF.

The rearrangement uses TRBV7-2 and TRBJ2-2; TRBD1 aligns across 7 bases. V shed 5 bases, J shed 1 base, and the junction held 7 bases outside the gene matches. The CDR3 consists of 16 residues. The germline V gene encodes CDR1 SGHTA and CDR2 FQGNSA. DNA of the CDR3: TGTGCCAGCAGCATACCGAGGACAGGGAACACCGGGGAGCTGTTTTTT. Translating it yields CASSIPRTGNTGELFF.

This chain links TRBV29-1 with TRBJ2-1; 7 bases fit TRBD1. The CDR3 spans 16 residues. V was pared by 0 bases and J by 8 bases, with 13 bases of the junction left unmatched. The germline V gene has CDR1 SQVTM and CDR2 ANQGSEA. The CDR3 sequence: CSVEDPRQGFGDEQFF. The CDR3 coding sequence is TGCAGCGTTGAAGATCCTCGACAGGGCTTCGGGGATGAGCAGTTCTTC.

This clone was seen a single time. The rearrangement joins TRBV27 to TRBJ2-7; D is perhaps TRBD1 or TRBD2 (5 bases each). The V end was cut by 3 bases, the J end by 2 bases, with 8 bases between. The length of the CDR3 is 13 residues. From germline, CDR1 is MNHEY and CDR2 SMNVEV (reference sequence). CDR3 nucleotides: TGTGCCAGCAGTTTGGGGCGGGCCTACGAGCAGTACTTC. Translation: CASSLGRAYEQYF.

This rearrangement joins TRBV2 to TRBJ2-7; no firm D call. The germline gives CDR1 SNHLY, CDR2 FYNNEI. The CDR3 contains 13 residues. The V end was cut by 7 bases, the J end by 7 bases, with 17 bases between. The CDR3 loop is CASTVLRVWEQYF. The DNA for the CDR3 is TGTGCCAGCACGGTCCTCCGGGTCTGGGAGCAGTACTTC.

This clone showed up just once. The chain uses TRBV10-3 and TRBJ2-7; 8 bases line up with TRBD1. The CDR3 length is 16 residues. V lost 0 bases and J lost 7; bases outside the gene matches: 11. Germline CDR1 reads ENHRY; CDR2 reads SYGVKD. CDR3 sequence reads: CAISESKTGAPGEQYF. CDR3 nucleotide sequence: TGTGCCATCAGTGAGTCGAAGACAGGGGCTCCTGGGGAGCAGTACTTC.

The chain is built from TRBV10-3 and TRBJ1-5, with unresolved D. Germline values: CDR1 ENHRY, CDR2 SYGVKD. V gave up 0 bases and J gave up 4 bases, with 10 bases separating them. This CDR3 is 15 amino acids long. The CDR3 DNA is TGTGCCATCAGTGAGTCTGGGAGGCCGAATCAGCCCCAGCATTTT. The encoded protein is CAISESGRPNQPQHF.

The gene calls are TRBV9 and TRBJ2-5; D gene uncertain. Germline values: CDR1 SGDLS, CDR2 YYNGEE. Trimming pared 0 bases from V and 5 bases from J, leaving 14 bases between. The CDR3 consists of 15 residues. The CDR3 nucleotides are TGTGCCAGCAGCGTAGCTACGACGTCGAAGGAGACCCAGTACTTC. Translated, it gives CASSVATTSKETQYF. Full variable domain (remainder filled in from reference TRBV9 and TRBJ2-5): DSGVTQTPKHLITATGQRVTLRCSPRSGDLSVYWYQQSLDQGLQFLIQYYNGEERAKGNILERFSAQQFPDLHSELNLSSLELGDSALYFCASSVATTSKETQYFGPGTRLLVL.

The chain recombines TRBV19 with TRBJ2-2, with a weak D call TRBD1 (6 bases). Trimming stripped 7 bases from V and 4 bases from J, with 13 bases between. This CDR3 region has 14 residues. Germline values: CDR1 LNHDA, CDR2 SQIVND (reference sequence). The CDR3 bases are TGTGCCAGTACCAATAGGGGGTCCACCGGGGAGCTGTTTTTT. It translates to CASTNRGSTGELFF.

In DNA, the CDR3 is TGTGCCAGCAGTTCGGGGACTAGCGGGAGCGGTGAGACCCAGTACTTC. Amino acids: CASSSGTSGSGETQYF. This rearrangement joins TRBV6-5 to TRBJ2-5; 14 bases agree with TRBD2. The length of the CDR3 is 16 residues. Germline CDR1 MNHEY, CDR2 SVGAGI. The ends lost 4 bases at V and 5 bases at J; junction bases unmatched: 6.

The chain employs TRBV15 and TRBJ2-5; 9 positions agree with TRBD2. With V trimmed by 0 bases and J by 5 bases, 4 bases remained unmatched. Germline loops: CDR1 LNHNV, CDR2 YYDKDF (reference sequence). The CDR3 loop spans 15 amino acids. The DNA of the CDR3 is TGTGCCACCAGCAGAGATTGGACTAGCGAGGAGACCCAGTACTTC. Translated, it gives CATSRDWTSEETQYF.